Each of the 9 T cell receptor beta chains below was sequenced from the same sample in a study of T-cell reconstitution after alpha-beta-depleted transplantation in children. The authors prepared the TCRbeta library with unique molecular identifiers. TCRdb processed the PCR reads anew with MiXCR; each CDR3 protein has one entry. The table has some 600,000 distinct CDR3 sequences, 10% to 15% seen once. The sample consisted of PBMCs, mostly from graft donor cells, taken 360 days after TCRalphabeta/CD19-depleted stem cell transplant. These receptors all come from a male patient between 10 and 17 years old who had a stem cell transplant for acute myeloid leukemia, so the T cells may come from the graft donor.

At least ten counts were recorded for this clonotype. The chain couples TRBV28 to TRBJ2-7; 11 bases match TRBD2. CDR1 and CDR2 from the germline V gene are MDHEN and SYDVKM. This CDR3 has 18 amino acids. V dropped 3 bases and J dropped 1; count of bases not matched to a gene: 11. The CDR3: CASSFDQGLAVRSYEQYF. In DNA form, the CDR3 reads TGTGCCAGCAGTTTTGATCAGGGACTAGCGGTAAGATCCTACGAGCAGTACTTC.

As DNA, the CDR3 is TGCGCCAGCAGCCGGGGACAGGGGGCGCTGAGTCATTTGGAGCAGTTCTTC. Its protein product is CASSRGQGALSHLEQFF. V gene TRBV4-3 combines with J gene TRBJ2-1, with 12 bases fitting TRBD1. The V and J ends lost 4 bases and 10 bases, in that order; junction bases with no gene match: 14. Germline V gene data show CDR1 as LGHNA and CDR2 as YSLEER. This CDR3 is 17 amino acids long.

Written as DNA, the CDR3 is TGTGCCAGCAGTTACGGCTCCCGCTCTGGAAACACCATATATTTT. Protein product: CASSYGSRSGNTIYF. This sequence joins TRBV6-5 and TRBJ1-3; D not certain. V was shortened by 2 bases and J by 0 bases, with 8 bases between the two germline ends. The CDR3 runs 15 residues. Germline CDR1 reads MNHEY; CDR2 reads SVGAGI.

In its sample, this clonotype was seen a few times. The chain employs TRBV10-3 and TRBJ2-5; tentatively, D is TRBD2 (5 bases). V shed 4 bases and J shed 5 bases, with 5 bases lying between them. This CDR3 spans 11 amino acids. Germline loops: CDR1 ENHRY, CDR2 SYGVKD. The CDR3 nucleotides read TGTGCCATCAGTGGAGGGGAGACCCAGTACTTC. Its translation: CAISGGETQYF.

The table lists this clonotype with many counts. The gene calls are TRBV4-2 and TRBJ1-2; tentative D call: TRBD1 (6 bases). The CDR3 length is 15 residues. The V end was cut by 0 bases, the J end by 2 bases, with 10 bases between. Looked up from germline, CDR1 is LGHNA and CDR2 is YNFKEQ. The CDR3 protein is CASSQEAGANYGYTF. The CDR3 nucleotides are TGTGCCAGCAGCCAAGAAGCAGGGGCGAACTATGGCTACACCTTC.

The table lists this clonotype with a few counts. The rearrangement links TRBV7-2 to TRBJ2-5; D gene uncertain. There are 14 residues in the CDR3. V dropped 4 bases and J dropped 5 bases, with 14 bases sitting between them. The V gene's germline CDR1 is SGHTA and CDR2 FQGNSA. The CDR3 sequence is CASSSPTIGETQYF. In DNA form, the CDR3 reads TGTGCCAGCAGCTCGCCCACTATCGGGGAGACCCAGTACTTC.

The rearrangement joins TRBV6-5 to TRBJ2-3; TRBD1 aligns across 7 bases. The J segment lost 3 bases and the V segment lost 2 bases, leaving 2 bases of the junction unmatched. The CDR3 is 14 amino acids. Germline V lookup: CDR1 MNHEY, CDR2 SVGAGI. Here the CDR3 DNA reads TGTGCCAGCAGTTACCCACAGGGGACAGATACGCAGTATTTT. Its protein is CASSYPQGTDTQYF.

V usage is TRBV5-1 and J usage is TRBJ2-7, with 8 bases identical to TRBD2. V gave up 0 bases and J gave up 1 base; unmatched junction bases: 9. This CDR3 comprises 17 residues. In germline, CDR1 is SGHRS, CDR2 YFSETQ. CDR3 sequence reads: CASSLGPRGGGSYEQYF. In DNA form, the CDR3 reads TGCGCCAGCAGCTTGGGCCCGAGGGGCGGGGGGTCCTACGAGCAGTACTTC.

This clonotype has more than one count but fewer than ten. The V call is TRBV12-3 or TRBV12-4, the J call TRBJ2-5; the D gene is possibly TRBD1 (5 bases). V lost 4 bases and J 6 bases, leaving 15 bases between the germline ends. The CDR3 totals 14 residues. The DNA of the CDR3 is TGTGCCAGCAGTTCAGTCAGGGATATCCAGACCCAGTACTTC. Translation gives CASSSVRDIQTQYF.